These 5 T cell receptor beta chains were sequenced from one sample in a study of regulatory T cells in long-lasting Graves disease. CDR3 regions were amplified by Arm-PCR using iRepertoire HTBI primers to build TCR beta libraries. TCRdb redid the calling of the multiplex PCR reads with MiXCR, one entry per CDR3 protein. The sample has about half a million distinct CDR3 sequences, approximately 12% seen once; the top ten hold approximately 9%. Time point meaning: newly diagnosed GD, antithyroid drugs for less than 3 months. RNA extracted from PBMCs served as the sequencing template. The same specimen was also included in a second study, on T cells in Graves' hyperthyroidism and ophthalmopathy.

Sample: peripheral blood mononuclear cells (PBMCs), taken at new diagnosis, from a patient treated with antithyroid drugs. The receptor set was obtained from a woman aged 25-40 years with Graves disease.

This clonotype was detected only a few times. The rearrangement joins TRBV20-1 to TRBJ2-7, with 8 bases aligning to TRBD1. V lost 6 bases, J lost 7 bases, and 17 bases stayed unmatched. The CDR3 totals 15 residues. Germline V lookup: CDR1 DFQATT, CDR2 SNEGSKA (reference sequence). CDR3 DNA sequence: TGCAGTGCCCAAATCCATCAGACAGGGGCGGGTGAGCAGTACTTC. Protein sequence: CSAQIHQTGAGEQYF.

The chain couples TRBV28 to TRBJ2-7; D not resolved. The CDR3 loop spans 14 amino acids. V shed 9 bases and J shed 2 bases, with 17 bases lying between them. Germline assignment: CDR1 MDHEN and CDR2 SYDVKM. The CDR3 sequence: CARGSGGRTYEQYF. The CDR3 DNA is TGTGCCAGGGGTTCCGGCGGCCGAACCTACGAGCAGTACTTC. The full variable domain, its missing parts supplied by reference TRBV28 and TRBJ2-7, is DVKVTQSSRYLVKRTGEKVFLECVQDMDHENMFWYRQDPGLGLRLIYFSYDVKMKEKGDIPEGYSVSREKKERFSLILESASTNQTSMYLCARGSGGRTYEQYFGPGTRLTVT.

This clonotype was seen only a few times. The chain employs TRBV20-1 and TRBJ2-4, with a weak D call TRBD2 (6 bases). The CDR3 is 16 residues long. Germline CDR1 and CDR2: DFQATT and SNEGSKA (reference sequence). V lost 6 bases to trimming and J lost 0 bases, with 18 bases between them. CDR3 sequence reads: CSAPHEPGLAKNIQYF. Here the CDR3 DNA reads TGCAGTGCCCCCCATGAACCGGGACTAGCCAAAAACATTCAGTACTTC.

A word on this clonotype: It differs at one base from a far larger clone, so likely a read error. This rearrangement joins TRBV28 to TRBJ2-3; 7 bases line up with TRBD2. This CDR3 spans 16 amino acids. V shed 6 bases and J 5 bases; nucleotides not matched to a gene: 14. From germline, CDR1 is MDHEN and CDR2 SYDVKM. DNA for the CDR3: TGTGCCAGCAGCTCCAGCGGGACTGGCGGTCGAGATACGCAGTATTTT. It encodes CASSSSGTGGRDTQYF.

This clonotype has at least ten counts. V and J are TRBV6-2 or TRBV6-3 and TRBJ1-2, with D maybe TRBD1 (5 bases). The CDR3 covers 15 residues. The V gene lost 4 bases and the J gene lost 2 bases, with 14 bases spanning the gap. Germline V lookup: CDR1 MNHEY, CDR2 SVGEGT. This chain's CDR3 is CASSSDRGPNYGYTF. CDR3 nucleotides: TGTGCCAGCAGTTCCGACAGAGGGCCCAACTATGGCTACACCTTC.